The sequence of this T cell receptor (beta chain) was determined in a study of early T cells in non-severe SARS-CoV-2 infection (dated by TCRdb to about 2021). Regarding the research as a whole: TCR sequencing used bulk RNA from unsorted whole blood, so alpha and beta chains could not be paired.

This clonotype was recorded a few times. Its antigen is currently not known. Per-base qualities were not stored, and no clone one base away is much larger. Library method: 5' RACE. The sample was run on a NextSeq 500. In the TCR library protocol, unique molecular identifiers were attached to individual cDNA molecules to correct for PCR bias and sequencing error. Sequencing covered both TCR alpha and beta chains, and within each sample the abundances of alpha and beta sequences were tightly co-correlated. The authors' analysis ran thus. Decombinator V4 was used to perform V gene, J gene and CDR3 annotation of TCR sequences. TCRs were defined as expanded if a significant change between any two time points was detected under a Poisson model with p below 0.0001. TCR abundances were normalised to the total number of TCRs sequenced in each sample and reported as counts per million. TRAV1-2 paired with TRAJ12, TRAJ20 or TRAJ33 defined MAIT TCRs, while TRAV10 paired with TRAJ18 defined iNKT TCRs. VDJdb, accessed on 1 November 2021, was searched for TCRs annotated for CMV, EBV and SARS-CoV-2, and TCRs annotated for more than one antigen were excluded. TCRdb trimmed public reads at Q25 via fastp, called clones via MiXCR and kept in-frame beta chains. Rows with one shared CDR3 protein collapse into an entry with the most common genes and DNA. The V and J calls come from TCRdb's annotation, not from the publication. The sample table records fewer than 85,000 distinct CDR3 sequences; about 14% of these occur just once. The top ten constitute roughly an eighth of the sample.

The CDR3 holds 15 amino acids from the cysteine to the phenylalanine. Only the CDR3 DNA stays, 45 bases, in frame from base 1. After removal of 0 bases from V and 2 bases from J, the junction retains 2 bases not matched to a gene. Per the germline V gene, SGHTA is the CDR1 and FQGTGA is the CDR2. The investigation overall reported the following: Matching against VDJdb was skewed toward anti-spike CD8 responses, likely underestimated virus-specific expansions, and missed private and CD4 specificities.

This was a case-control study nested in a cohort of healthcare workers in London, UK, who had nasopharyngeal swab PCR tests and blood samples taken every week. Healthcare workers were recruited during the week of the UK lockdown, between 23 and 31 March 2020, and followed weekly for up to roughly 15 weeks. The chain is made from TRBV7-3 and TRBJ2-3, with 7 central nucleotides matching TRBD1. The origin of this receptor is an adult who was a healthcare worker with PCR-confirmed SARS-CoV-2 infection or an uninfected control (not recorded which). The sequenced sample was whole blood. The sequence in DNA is TGTGCCAGCAGCTTAACAGGGGGCCCCACAGATACGCAGTATTTT. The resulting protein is CASSLTGGPTDTQYF. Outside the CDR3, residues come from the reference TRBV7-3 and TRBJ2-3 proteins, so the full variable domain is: GAGVSQTPSNKVTEKGKYVELRCDPISGHTALYWYRQSLGQGPEFLIYFQGTGAADDSGLPNDRFFAVRPEGSVSTLKIQRTERGDSAVYLCASSLTGGPTDTQYFGPGTRLTVL.